This T cell receptor (beta chain) was found in a study of neurological immune-mediated disorders. V shed 1 base, J shed 11 bases, and the junction held 6 bases outside the gene matches. The CDR3 consists of 14 residues. Germline V CDR1 and CDR2: SGHVS, FQNEAQ. Time point of the sample: technical triplicate 1. Ten or more counts support this clonotype. TCRdb independently ran MiXCR on the 5' RACE reads; one entry per CDR3 protein. The sample shows fewer than 25,000 distinct CDR3 sequences, about 13% of them seen only once. This rearrangement joins TRBV7-8 to TRBJ2-5, with TRBD2 identical over 11 bases. Source material: CD4+ T cells from blood. The clonotype was recovered from a female donor with HTLV-1-associated myelopathy (HAM/TSP). The CDR3 DNA sequence: TGTGCCAGCAGCTTAGACGGGACTAGCGGATATCAGTACTTC. Amino acids: CASSLDGTSGYQYF.